The clone carrying this TCR beta chain appeared a single time. Its antigen is as yet unknown. This sample was included in a study of a mutant IDH1 vaccine in newly diagnosed glioma. Only in-frame clones appear in the TCRdb table, and some are missing; sequencing was by immunoSEQ multiplex PCR. The table lists about 33,000 clones, roughly 80% of them singletons. The length of the CDR3 is 16 residues. Germline loops: CDR1 SGHAT, CDR2 FQNNGV. Trimming removed 1 base from V and 0 bases from J, with 7 bases in between. The time point was: week 35, safety follow-up. Vaccination used 300 ug of mutant IDH1 20-mer peptide per dose, with topical imiquimod.

The source was PBMCs, collected from a glioma patient whose treatment included an IDH1 peptide vaccine. This clonotype originated in a woman in her late teens or twenties with glioma. The gene calls are TRBV11-2 and TRBJ1-6; D is ambiguous. The CDR3 DNA follows: TGTGCCAGCAGCTTAGCTGGGGTCTCCTATAATTCACCCCTCCACTTT. Translation gives CASSLAGVSYNSPLHF.